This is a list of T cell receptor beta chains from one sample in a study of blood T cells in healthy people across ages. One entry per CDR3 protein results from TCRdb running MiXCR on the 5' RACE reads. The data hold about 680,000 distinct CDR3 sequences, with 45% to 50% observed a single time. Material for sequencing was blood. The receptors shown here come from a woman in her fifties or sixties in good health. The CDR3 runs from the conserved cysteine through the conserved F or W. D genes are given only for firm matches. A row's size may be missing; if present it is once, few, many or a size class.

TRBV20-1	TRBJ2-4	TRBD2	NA	TGCAGTGCTAGTATCGGACTAGCCAAAACCATTCAGTACTTC	CSASIGLAKTIQYF
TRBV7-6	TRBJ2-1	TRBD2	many	TGTGCCAGCAGCCCCGGGACTAGCGGGGCGAATGAGCAGTTCTTC	CASSPGTSGANEQFF
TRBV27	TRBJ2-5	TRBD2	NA	TGTGCCAGCAGTGGGACTAGCGGGACGGAGACCCAGTACTTC	CASSGTSGTETQYF
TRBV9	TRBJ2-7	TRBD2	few	TGTGCCAGCAGCGTGGGGGCATCCGGGACTAGCGGCTCCTACGAGCAGTACTTC	CASSVGASGTSGSYEQYF
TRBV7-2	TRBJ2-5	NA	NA	TGTGCCAGCAGCTTCGGCCCGGATGGAGAGACCCAGTACTTC	CASSFGPDGETQYF
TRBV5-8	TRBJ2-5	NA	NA	TGTGCCAGCAGCCCTCTTGGGGCCGGTTTTGAGGAGACCCAGTACTTC	CASSPLGAGFEETQYF
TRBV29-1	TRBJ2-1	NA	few	TGCAGCATCCTGATGAGGGGTTTGGCAGAGAATGAGCAGTTCTTC	CSILMRGLAENEQFF
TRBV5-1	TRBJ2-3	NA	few	TGCGCCAGCAGCTTGGCTGCCCTTAAAAGCACAGATACGCAGTATTTT	CASSLAALKSTDTQYF
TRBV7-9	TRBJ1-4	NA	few	TGTGCCAGCAGCTCGGGGGGGCGCGAAAAACTGTTTTTT	CASSSGGREKLFF
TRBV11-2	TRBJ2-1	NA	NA	TGTGCCAGCAGCTCCCTGGGTCGGAGCAATGAGCAGTTCTTC	CASSSLGRSNEQFF
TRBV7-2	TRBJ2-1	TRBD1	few	TGTGCCAGCAGCCGCGGACAGGGCTCCTACAATGAGCAGTTCTTC	CASSRGQGSYNEQFF
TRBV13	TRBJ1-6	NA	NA	TGTGCCAGCAGCTTATCCTACAGCTCCTATAATTCACCCCTCCACTTT	CASSLSYSSYNSPLHF
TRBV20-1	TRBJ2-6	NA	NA	TGCAGTGCCCTCGGCTCTGGGGCCAACGTCCTGACTTTC	CSALGSGANVLTF
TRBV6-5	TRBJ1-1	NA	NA	TGTGCCAGCAGTTACTCGGGAGGTGGGCTCTTGAACACTGAAGCTTTCTTT	CASSYSGGGLLNTEAFF
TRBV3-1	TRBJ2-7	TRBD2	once	TGTGCCGGCAGCCGTCTCCAGGCGGGAGGGGACGAGCAGTACTTC	CAGSRLQAGGDEQYF
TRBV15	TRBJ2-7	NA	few	TGTGCCACCAGCAGAGCTGGGGGCTCCTACGAGCAGTACTTC	CATSRAGGSYEQYF
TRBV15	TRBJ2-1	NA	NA	TGTGCCACCAGCAGGAGAGAGGCCGTTTACAATGAGCAGTTCTTC	CATSRREAVYNEQFF
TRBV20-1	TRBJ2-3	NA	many	TGCAGTGCTAGGGACCCGAACACAGATACGCAGTATTTT	CSARDPNTDTQYF
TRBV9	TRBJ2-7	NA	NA	TGTGCCAGCAGCCCACCGGAAGAGCAGTACTTC	CASSPPEEQYF
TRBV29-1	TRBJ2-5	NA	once	TGCAGCGGCGAGGACGATCCCTCTCCAGAGACCCAGTACTTC	CSGEDDPSPETQYF
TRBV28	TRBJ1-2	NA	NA	TGTGCCAGCAGTTCCCAGGCCAGCAACGGTTACTATGGCTACACCTTC	CASSSQASNGYYGYTF
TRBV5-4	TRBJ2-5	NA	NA	TGTGCCAGCAGCTGGAGGGGAGAGACCCAGTACTTC	CASSWRGETQYF
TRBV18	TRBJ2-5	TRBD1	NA	TGTGCCAGCTCAATCCTGGGACAGGTACAAGGAGAGACCCAGTACTTC	CASSILGQVQGETQYF
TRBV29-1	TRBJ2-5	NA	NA	TGCAGCGTTGGAGGAGGGGTCCAAGAGACCCAGTACTTC	CSVGGGVQETQYF
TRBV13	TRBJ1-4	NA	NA	TGTGCCAGCAGCTTAGGCCCCAACTCTCGGACCGAAAGCGCAACTAATGAAAAACTGTTTTTT	CASSLGPNSRTESATNEKLFF
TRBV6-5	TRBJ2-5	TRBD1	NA	TGTGCCAGCAGTTACTCTTGGACAGGGCGGGGAGAGACCCAGTACTTC	CASSYSWTGRGETQYF
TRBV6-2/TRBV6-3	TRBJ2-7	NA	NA	TGTGCCAGCAAACGGGACACCTACGAGCAGTACTTC	CASKRDTYEQYF
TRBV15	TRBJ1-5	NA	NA	TGTGCCACCAGCAGAGACGGACCCCTAGAAAATTATAGCAATCAGCCCCAGCATTTT	CATSRDGPLENYSNQPQHF
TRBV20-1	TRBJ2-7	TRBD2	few	TGCAGTGCTAGAGATTCTCGGCGGGGGTTCCGGGCCTCCTACGAGCAGTACTTC	CSARDSRRGFRASYEQYF
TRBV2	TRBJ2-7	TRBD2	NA	TGTGCCAGCAGAACTAGCGGGAGGCCCTCCGGGGGTGAGCAGTACTTC	CASRTSGRPSGGEQYF
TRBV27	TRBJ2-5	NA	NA	TGTGCCAGCAGTATCAGGGGCGGGGAGACCCAGTACTTC	CASSIRGGETQYF
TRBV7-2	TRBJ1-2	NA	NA	TGTGCCAGCAGCCCAAGGATAGGGTGGGACTATGGCTACACCTTC	CASSPRIGWDYGYTF
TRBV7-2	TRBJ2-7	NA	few	TGTGCCAGCAGCCGAGAAAGACTACGCGAGCAGTACTTC	CASSRERLREQYF
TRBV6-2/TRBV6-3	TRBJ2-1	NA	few	TGTGCCAGCACCCCCGTACGGTTAGAGGAGCAGTTCTTC	CASTPVRLEEQFF
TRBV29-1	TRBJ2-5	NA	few	TGCAGCGTTGGGGCAAAAGAGACCCAGTACTTC	CSVGAKETQYF
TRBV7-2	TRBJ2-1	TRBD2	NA	TGTGCCAGCAGCCCCCTGTACGGGAGGGAACAGTTCTTC	CASSPLYGREQFF
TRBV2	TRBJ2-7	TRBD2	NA	TGTGCCAGCAGCCGACTAGCGGGAGTCCTTTACGAGCAGTACTTC	CASSRLAGVLYEQYF
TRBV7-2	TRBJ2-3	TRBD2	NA	TGTGCCAGCAGCTTAAGTCCCGGGACTAGCAGTTATACGCAGTATTTT	CASSLSPGTSSYTQYF
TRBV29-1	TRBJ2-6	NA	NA	TGCAGCGTTTTAGGGGCGCTTGGGGCCAACGTCCTGACTTTC	CSVLGALGANVLTF
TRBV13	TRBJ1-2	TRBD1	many	TGTGCCAGCAGCCCATACAGGGGCCAGGCGATCTATGGCTACACCTTC	CASSPYRGQAIYGYTF
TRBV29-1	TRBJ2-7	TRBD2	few	TGCAGCGTTGTCCCAGCGGGAGGCGGTTACGAGCAGTACTTC	CSVVPAGGGYEQYF
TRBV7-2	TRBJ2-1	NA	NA	TGTGCCAGCAGCTTAGCCCCAACCGGAGGGGGGGACGAGCAGTTCTTC	CASSLAPTGGGDEQFF
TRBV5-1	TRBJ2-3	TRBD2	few	TGCGCCAGCAGCTTAAGTGGACTAGCGGGAGGCCCCGATACGCAGTATTTT	CASSLSGLAGGPDTQYF
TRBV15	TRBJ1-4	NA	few	TGTGCCACCAGCCGGGACACTGATGAAAAACTGTTTTTT	CATSRDTDEKLFF
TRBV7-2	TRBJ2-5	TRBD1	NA	TGTGCCAGCAGCTTAGACAGGGGGAAGGCCCAGTACTTC	CASSLDRGKAQYF
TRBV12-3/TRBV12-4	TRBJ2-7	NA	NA	TGTACCAGCAGTGTAGGGGAACAGCTCGAGCAGTACTTC	CTSSVGEQLEQYF
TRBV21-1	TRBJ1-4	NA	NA	TGTGCCGGCGGAAGGGTCTTCGAAAAACTGTTTTTT	CAGGRVFEKLFF
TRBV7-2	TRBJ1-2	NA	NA	TGTGCCAGCAGCTGGACGGCAGGGACATCAACCTATGGCTACACCTTC	CASSWTAGTSTYGYTF
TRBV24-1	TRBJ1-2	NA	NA	TGTGCCACCAGTGACCATCAGAGGGGCTACACCTTC	CATSDHQRGYTF
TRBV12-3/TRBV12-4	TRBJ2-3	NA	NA	TGTGCCAGCAGTGTCCCTAATACGCAGTATTTT	CASSVPNTQYF
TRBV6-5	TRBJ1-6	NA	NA	TGTGCCAGCAGTTACACCGCGAGCGAGTATAATTCACCCCTCCACTTT	CASSYTASEYNSPLHF
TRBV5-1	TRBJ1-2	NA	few	TGCGCCAGCAGGAGCTCGGGGGGTGACTATGGCTACACCTTC	CASRSSGGDYGYTF